These 18 T cell receptor beta chains came from one sample sequenced in a study of T cell responses to AZD1222 COVID-19 vaccine. TCRdb's table, derived via immunoSEQ multiplex PCR, lists solely in-frame clones and lacks some. The sample records fewer than 150,000 clones, 75% to 90% being singletons. The sample in question was peripheral blood, obtained on day 0 of AZD1222 vaccination. Receptors originate from an adult in good health.

The chain joins TRBV5-1 to TRBJ1-1; D is unclear. Germline V gene sequence: CDR1 SGHRS, CDR2 YFSETQ. CDR3 length: 13 amino acids. Trimming stripped 0 bases from V and 2 bases from J, with 5 bases between. The CDR3 nucleotides are TGCGCCAGCAGCTTGGAGAGAAACACTGAAGCTTTCTTT. Translation gives CASSLERNTEAFF.

The chain links TRBV7-9 to TRBJ2-1; D might be TRBD2 (5 bases). Trimming took off 3 bases at V and 7 bases at J, with 16 bases between the two ends. CDR3 size: 15 residues. Germline CDR1 reads SEHNR; CDR2 reads FQNEAQ (reference sequence). Here the CDR3 DNA reads TGTGCCAGCAGCTTGACTATCCCCGGGTCGAATGAGCAGTTCTTC. It yields the protein CASSLTIPGSNEQFF.

The chain is built from TRBV27 and TRBJ2-2; TRBD2 agrees at 10 bases. CDR3 length: 17 amino acids. Trimming took 0 bases from V and 4 from J; bases not matched to a gene: 5. The germline gives CDR1 MNHEY, CDR2 SMNVEV (reference sequence). The CDR3 region has the DNA TGTGCCAGCAGTTTATCACCAGCGGGGGGGCCCACCGGGGAGCTGTTTTTT. Amino acids: CASSLSPAGGPTGELFF.

The chain couples TRBV6-1 to TRBJ1-6; 8 nucleotides line up with TRBD1. J was trimmed by 8 bases and V by 1 base; bases with no gene match: 4. CDR3 length: 15 amino acids. The germline V gene has CDR1 MNHNS and CDR2 SASEGT. The CDR3 DNA follows: TGTGCCAGCAGTGAAGAACAGGGGGACGATTCACCCCTCCACTTT. Protein sequence: CASSEEQGDDSPLHF.

Of note for this clone: One end of the junction fails to match germline, which may point to a read error. The chain couples TRBV7-7 to TRBJ1-1, with TRBD1 matching over 7 bases. The CDR3 has 20 residues. From germline, CDR1 is SSHAT and CDR2 FNYEAQ (reference sequence). CDR3 bases: TGTGCTAGCAGCTTGGGCAACGACAGGGACGGACCAAACTCTACCACTGAAGCTTTCTTT. Translated: CASSLGNDRDGPNSTTEAFF.

The chain combines TRBV19 with TRBJ2-3; 12 bases line up with TRBD2. This CDR3 has 14 amino acids. Unmatched junction bases numbered 4, after V lost 9 bases and J lost 3 bases. Germline lookup yields CDR1 LNHDA and CDR2 SQIVND (reference sequence). The DNA for the CDR3 is TGTGCCAGCTCAACTAGCGGGGGGACAGATACGCAGTATTTT. This gives the protein CASSTSGGTDTQYF.

V gene TRBV5-6 combines with J gene TRBJ2-7; D is perhaps TRBD1 (6 bases). Looked up from germline, CDR1 is SGHDT and CDR2 is YYEEEE. The CDR3 is made up of 14 amino acids. The V end lost 2 bases, the J end lost 10 bases, and 19 bases lay between the germline ends. The CDR3 reads CASSFMDINRAQYF. The CDR3 DNA reads as TGTGCCAGCAGCTTCATGGACATAAACAGGGCCCAGTACTTC.

The gene calls are TRBV15 and TRBJ1-2; 7 bases map to TRBD1. The germline CDR1 and CDR2 sequences are LNHNV and YYDKDF (reference sequence). V shed 5 bases and J 5 bases; nucleotides not matched to a gene: 5. CDR3 length: 13 residues. CDR3 in amino acids: CATSLSRGYGYTF. CDR3 nucleotides: TGTGCCACCAGCTTGTCCAGGGGGTATGGCTACACCTTC.

The genes are TRBV4-2 and TRBJ1-5; no clear D gene. V was clipped by 1 base and J by 8 bases, with 18 bases between them. Germline CDR1 and CDR2: LGHNA and YNFKEQ. The CDR3 loop spans 16 amino acids. CDR3 loop: CASSQGVQEGEEPQHF. The DNA for the CDR3 is TGTGCCAGCAGCCAAGGGGTTCAAGAGGGTGAAGAGCCCCAGCATTTT.

This sequence joins TRBV5-1 and TRBJ2-5; the D gene is possibly TRBD2 (6 bases). Trimming took off 0 bases at V and 4 bases at J, with 16 bases between the two ends. Germline V gene sequence: CDR1 SGHRS, CDR2 YFSETQ. The CDR3 has 16 amino acids. The CDR3 region is CASSLGSSAPRETQYF. The DNA of the CDR3 is TGCGCCAGCAGCTTGGGGTCTAGCGCCCCCCGAGAGACCCAGTACTTC.

This chain uses TRBV7-9 with TRBJ1-1, with D perhaps TRBD1 (5 bases). Germline assignment: CDR1 SEHNR and CDR2 FQNEAQ (reference sequence). V gave up 0 bases and J gave up 9 bases, with 14 bases separating them. This CDR3 contains 14 residues. CDR3 DNA: TGTGCCAGCAGCTTAGCGCAGGGTTTGGGGAAAGCTTTCTTT. Translated, it gives CASSLAQGLGKAFF.

This chain connects TRBV5-4 to TRBJ1-6; no clear D gene. Germline CDR1 reads SGHNT; CDR2 reads YYREEE (reference sequence). V dropped 3 bases and J dropped 5 bases, with 3 bases sitting between them. This CDR3 is built from 12 residues. The CDR3 reads CASSYNNSPLHF. CDR3 DNA sequence: TGTGCCAGCAGCTACAATAATTCACCCCTCCACTTT.

J is TRBJ2-1 and V is TRBV5-1, with D possibly being TRBD2 (5 bases). The V end was cut by 0 bases, the J end by 9 bases, with 13 bases between. Germline CDR1 SGHRS, CDR2 YFSETQ. The CDR3 consists of 14 residues. The CDR3 sequence is CASSLGGEQSEQFF. CDR3 in DNA: TGCGCCAGCAGCTTGGGGGGAGAGCAGAGTGAGCAGTTCTTC.

The chain recombines TRBV6-1 with TRBJ2-1, with D tentatively TRBD1 or TRBD2 (5 bases each). V dropped 0 bases and J dropped 2 bases, with 11 bases sitting between them. Germline assignment: CDR1 MNHNS and CDR2 SASEGT. The CDR3 consists of 16 residues. CDR3 protein: CASSEAPGTAYNEQFF. The CDR3 bases are TGTGCCAGCAGTGAAGCGCCGGGGACGGCCTACAATGAGCAGTTCTTC.

This clone was seen a handful of times. This chain connects TRBV19 to TRBJ2-3; D remains unclear. The germline V gene has CDR1 LNHDA and CDR2 SQIVND (reference sequence). Trimming left V 3 bases short and J 3 bases short, with 19 bases between. This CDR3 spans 17 amino acids. For the CDR3, the DNA is TGTGCCAGTAGTATTATGGGTAGGCTAGTGCTTACAGATACGCAGTATTTT. It codes for CASSIMGRLVLTDTQYF.

The rearrangement joins TRBV6-5 to TRBJ1-2; 11 bases fit TRBD1. J gave up 3 bases and V 6 bases, and 6 bases lay outside the gene matches. Germline loops: CDR1 MNHEY, CDR2 SVGAGI. The CDR3 sequence is 15 residues long. DNA for the CDR3: TGTGCCAGCAGGCTAGGACAGGGGGCGGACTATGGCTACACCTTC. Protein product: CASRLGQGADYGYTF.

The V call is TRBV18, the J call TRBJ1-2; possibly TRBD1 for D (5 bases). Trimming removed 5 bases from V and 4 bases from J, with 14 bases in between. The CDR3 extends over 14 amino acids. CDR1 and CDR2 from the germline V gene are KGHSH and LQKENI. The CDR3 loop is CASSKDRNRYGYTF. The CDR3 DNA is TGTGCCAGCTCAAAAGACAGAAACCGCTATGGCTACACCTTC.

V usage is TRBV15 and J usage is TRBJ2-1, with 7 bases lining up with TRBD2. Trimming cost V 0 bases and J 3 bases; bases outside gene matches: 5. The CDR3 is 16 amino acids. CDR1 and CDR2 from the germline V gene are LNHNV and YYDKDF (reference sequence). The CDR3 sequence is CATSRDYRDYYNEQFF. The CDR3 nucleotides read TGTGCCACCAGCAGAGATTATAGGGACTACTACAATGAGCAGTTCTTC.